The 6 T cell receptor beta chains given below trace back to one sample, sequenced in a study of T-cell reconstitution after alpha-beta-depleted transplantation in children. Unique molecular identifiers were incorporated when the TCRbeta library was constructed. A single record per CDR3 protein comes from TCRdb applying MiXCR to the PCR reads. This table has approximately 800,000 distinct CDR3 sequences, roughly 15% appearing once. The sequenced sample was PBMCs, mostly from graft donor cells, obtained 360 days after TCRalphabeta/CD19-depleted stem cell transplant. These receptors were collected from a male patient younger than 18 who had a stem cell transplant for acute lymphoblastic leukemia, so the T cells may come from the graft donor.

In this sample, this clonotype turned up a few times. The V gene is TRBV7-6, the J gene TRBJ2-7; TRBD1 matches 9 bases. The V gene end was trimmed by 0 bases and the J gene end by 5 bases; junction bases not matched to a gene: 11. The CDR3 is 17 residues long. The germline V gene has CDR1 SGHVS and CDR2 FNYEAQ. CDR3: CASSLALLGTGHNEQYF. For the CDR3, the DNA is TGTGCCAGCAGCTTAGCGCTCCTAGGGACAGGGCACAACGAGCAGTACTTC.

The rearrangement uses TRBV5-1 and TRBJ2-5, with 12 bases that match TRBD2. Trimming cost V 2 bases and J 5 bases; bases outside gene matches: 4. CDR3 length: 15 amino acids. Germline assignment: CDR1 SGHRS and CDR2 YFSETQ. CDR3 loop: CASSLTSGRKETQYF. The CDR3, as DNA: TGCGCCAGCAGCTTAACTAGCGGGAGGAAGGAGACCCAGTACTTC.

The V gene is TRBV20-1, the J gene TRBJ2-1; either TRBD1 or TRBD2 may fit D (6 bases each). The V gene lost 4 bases and the J gene lost 5 bases, with 30 bases spanning the gap. In germline, CDR1 is DFQATT, CDR2 SNEGSKA (reference sequence). This CDR3 contains 19 residues. CDR3 sequence (DNA): TGCAGTGCTATACCTGGGAGGATCGGACCGAAAAGGGGGGACAATGAGCAGTTCTTC. Residues: CSAIPGRIGPKRGDNEQFF.

The table lists this clonotype with many counts. The chain is built from TRBV12-3 or TRBV12-4 and TRBJ2-7, with a possible D match to TRBD1 (6 bases). Trimming stripped 5 bases from V and 2 bases from J, with 13 bases between. The CDR3 extends over 14 amino acids. This CDR3 is CASSPRDTTYEQYF. CDR3 DNA: TGTGCCAGCAGTCCCCGGGACACAACCTACGAGCAGTACTTC.

DNA of the CDR3: TGCAGCGTTGAGGGGGGGTTAGAGCAGTTCTTC. This codes for CSVEGGLEQFF. This chain links TRBV29-1 with TRBJ2-1, with 7 nucleotides matching TRBD2. V was pared by 3 bases and J by 10 bases, with 3 bases of the junction left unmatched. Germline-derived CDR1 and CDR2 are SQVTM and ANQGSEA. This CDR3 comprises 11 residues.

The rearrangement links TRBV7-6 to TRBJ2-1; D possibly corresponds to TRBD1 (5 bases). Trimming stripped 6 bases from V and 4 bases from J, with 19 bases between. Looked up from germline, CDR1 is SGHVS and CDR2 is FNYEAQ. This CDR3 has 16 amino acids. CDR3: CASSSFQGWGYNEQFF. For the CDR3, the DNA is TGTGCCAGCAGTTCTTTTCAGGGTTGGGGTTACAATGAGCAGTTCTTC.